What follows are 15 T cell receptor beta chains derived from one specimen sequenced in a study of cytomegalovirus exposure and HLA in healthy donors. Both 60 Vbeta primers and 13 Jbeta primers went into the PCR. Generated by immunoSEQ multiplex PCR, the TCRdb table keeps only in-frame clones and is missing some. This table lists tens of thousands of clones. Material: PBMCs. All receptors derive from a woman aged 30 to 39 in good health and CMV-seronegative.

The rearrangement uses TRBV7-9 and TRBJ1-1; tentative D call: TRBD1 (5 bases). The CDR3 runs to 14 residues. The germline V gene encodes CDR1 SEHNR and CDR2 FQNEAQ (reference sequence). The V end was cut by 0 bases, the J end by 7 bases, with 12 bases between. The CDR3 bases are TGTGCCAGCAGCTTAGCAGGGGCCAGGGATGAAGCTTTCTTT. This sequence encodes CASSLAGARDEAFF.

The chain has TRBV19 and TRBJ1-1; 8 nucleotides match TRBD1. With 2 bases clipped from V and 3 bases from J, the junction kept 5 bases outside the gene matches. The germline V gene has CDR1 LNHDA and CDR2 SQIVND (reference sequence). The CDR3 has 15 amino acids. In DNA, the CDR3 is TGTGCCAGTAGTATACAGGGGGCTGTTTACACTGAAGCTTTCTTT. Translating it yields CASSIQGAVYTEAFF.

The gene calls are TRBV6-6 and TRBJ1-1, with D maybe TRBD1 (6 bases). Looked up from germline, CDR1 is MNHNY and CDR2 is SVGAGI (reference sequence). The CDR3 contains 15 residues. Trimming removed 5 bases at V and 5 bases at J, with 18 bases between. For the CDR3, the DNA is TGTGCCAGCAGTCCCCCGACAGGAGGTGGGACTGAAGCTTTCTTT. Its translation: CASSPPTGGGTEAFF.

V gene TRBV4-1 combines with J gene TRBJ2-5, with 7 bases fitting TRBD2. V dropped 4 bases and J dropped 5; count of bases not matched to a gene: 10. This CDR3 contains 15 residues. CDR1 and CDR2 from the germline V gene are MGHRA and YSYEKL. CDR3 coding DNA: TGCGCCAGCAGCCTCGACGGGACTAAGCGGGAGACCCAGTACTTC. Its protein is CASSLDGTKRETQYF.

The rearrangement links TRBV18 to TRBJ2-1; 8 bases line up with TRBD2. The ends lost 2 bases at V and 9 bases at J; junction bases unmatched: 9. CDR1 and CDR2 (germline): KGHSH, LQKENI. This CDR3 region has 15 residues. The DNA for the CDR3 is TGTGCCAGCTCACCAATGGGACTAGGCTTCAGTGAGCAGTTCTTC. It translates to CASSPMGLGFSEQFF.

The V call is TRBV6-1, the J call TRBJ2-7, with D perhaps matching TRBD1 (6 bases). The V and J ends lost 7 bases and 4 bases respectively, with 17 bases between them. Germline loops: CDR1 MNHNS, CDR2 SASEGT. The CDR3 length is 14 residues. In DNA form, the CDR3 reads TGTGCCAGCACCGTCGGGACAATTTCGTACGAGCAGTACTTC. Its protein product is CASTVGTISYEQYF.

The gene calls are TRBV29-1 and TRBJ1-1, with D possibly matching TRBD1 (5 bases). The CDR3 extends over 12 amino acids. The germline V gene has CDR1 SQVTM and CDR2 ANQGSEA. Trimming stripped 7 bases from V and 1 base from J, with 10 bases between. CDR3 nucleotide sequence: TGCAGCGGGGGGGTCGGGAACACTGAAGCTTTCTTT. Translation gives CSGGVGNTEAFF.

This rearrangement joins TRBV7-9 to TRBJ2-5; D not certain. V was pared by 3 bases and J by 1 base, with 12 bases between. Germline values: CDR1 SEHNR, CDR2 FQNEAQ (reference sequence). There are 15 residues in the CDR3. CDR3 region: CASSFSYPGQETQYF. CDR3 sequence (DNA): TGTGCCAGCAGCTTCTCCTATCCTGGCCAAGAGACCCAGTACTTC.

The genes are TRBV6-1 and TRBJ1-2, with D possibly matching TRBD1 (6 bases). Germline V gene sequence: CDR1 MNHNS, CDR2 SASEGT. V shed 3 bases and J shed 3 bases, with 20 bases lying between them. The CDR3 is 17 amino acids. The CDR3 loop is CASSEVVRGKTYYGYTF. As DNA, the CDR3 is TGTGCCAGCAGTGAGGTGGTAAGGGGGAAAACCTACTATGGCTACACCTTC.

The V call is TRBV11-2, the J call TRBJ1-2; perhaps TRBD1 as D (5 bases). Per the germline V gene, CDR1 is SGHAT and CDR2 is FQNNGV. The CDR3 spans 14 residues. Trimming cost V 1 base and J 3 bases, with 9 bases left between them. The DNA of the CDR3 is TGTGCCAGCAGCTTAGCCAGGGTCGACTATGGCTACACCTTC. Translating gives CASSLARVDYGYTF. The full variable domain, in which reference TRBV11-2 and TRBJ1-2 provide the parts outside the CDR3, is EAGVAQSPRYKIIEKRQSVAFWCNPISGHATLYWYQQILGQGPKLLIQFQNNGVVDDSQLPKDRFSAERLKGVDSTLKIQPAKLEDSAVYLCASSLARVDYGYTFGSGTRLTVV.

The chain recombines TRBV12-5 with TRBJ1-2; TRBD1 might be the D (5 bases). The V gene's germline CDR1 is LGHNT and CDR2 FRNRAP. Trimming pared 0 bases from V and 6 bases from J, leaving 17 bases between. This CDR3 is built from 16 residues. The CDR3 nucleotides read TGTGCTAGTGGTTTGGTACAGTCTTCGGGCAGGGATGGCTACACCTTC. Protein product: CASGLVQSSGRDGYTF.

The chain couples TRBV11-3 to TRBJ2-3; D is undetermined. The CDR3 is 16 amino acids. Germline V lookup: CDR1 SGHNT, CDR2 YENEEA. Trimming took off 1 base at V and 2 bases at J, with 13 bases between the two ends. This chain's CDR3 is CASSLGGPAATDTQYF. The CDR3 region has the DNA TGTGCCAGCAGCTTAGGTGGCCCTGCGGCCACAGATACGCAGTATTTT.

The chain combines TRBV2 with TRBJ2-6; 7 positions match TRBD2. The CDR3 runs to 18 residues. Germline V gene sequence: CDR1 SNHLY, CDR2 FYNNEI. Trimming removed 1 base from V and 0 bases from J; junction bases left unmatched: 6. CDR3 DNA: TGTGCCAGCAGTGAAGTGGGGGGGTACCCCTCTGGGGCCAACGTCCTGACTTTC. Its translation: CASSEVGGYPSGANVLTF.

This chain connects TRBV2 to TRBJ2-4, with D perhaps TRBD2 (7 bases). With 0 bases removed from V and 7 bases from J, the gap between germline ends came to 16 bases. Germline lookup yields CDR1 SNHLY and CDR2 FYNNEI. The CDR3 extends over 16 amino acids. The DNA of the CDR3 is TGTGCCAGCAGTGAAGCGCTTCAAGGGGGGGTGAACATTCAGTACTTC. Residues: CASSEALQGGVNIQYF.

The DNA of the CDR3 is TGTGCCATCAGTCAACAGGGAGATGAGGGAGATGAGCAGTTCTTC. Encoded protein: CAISQQGDEGDEQFF. The chain carries TRBV10-3 and TRBJ2-1; TRBD1 is a possible D gene (6 bases). The CDR3 runs 15 residues. With 5 bases removed from V and 8 bases from J, the gap between germline ends came to 19 bases. Germline V gene data show CDR1 as ENHRY and CDR2 as SYGVKD.